The text below deals with one TCR beta chain. Its antigen is currently unknown. Per the germline V gene, CDR1 is SQVTM and CDR2 is ANQGSEA. CDR3 length equals 14 residues. Trimming left V 5 bases short and J 0 bases short, with 11 bases between. The sample is drawn from a study of identifying expanded T cells in peripheral blood. Notes on the study in general: Differentially abundant clones: roughly 1.2 between replicates, approximately 16 at around 14 days, roughly 18 at four. Approximately two-week clone count variance significantly increased as total template count grew.

Sequencing used immunoSEQ multiplex PCR; TCRdb keeps in-frame clones, though not all of them. The sample includes under 150,000 clones, about 80% of them seen just once. The chain has TRBV29-1 and TRBJ1-3, with D uncertain. Sequencing was performed on blood. The clonotype was recovered from a person aged 18 to 70 in good health. The CDR3 DNA reads as TGCAGCGTTTTTTTAGGATTCTCTGGAAACACCATATATTTT. As protein: CSVFLGFSGNTIYF.